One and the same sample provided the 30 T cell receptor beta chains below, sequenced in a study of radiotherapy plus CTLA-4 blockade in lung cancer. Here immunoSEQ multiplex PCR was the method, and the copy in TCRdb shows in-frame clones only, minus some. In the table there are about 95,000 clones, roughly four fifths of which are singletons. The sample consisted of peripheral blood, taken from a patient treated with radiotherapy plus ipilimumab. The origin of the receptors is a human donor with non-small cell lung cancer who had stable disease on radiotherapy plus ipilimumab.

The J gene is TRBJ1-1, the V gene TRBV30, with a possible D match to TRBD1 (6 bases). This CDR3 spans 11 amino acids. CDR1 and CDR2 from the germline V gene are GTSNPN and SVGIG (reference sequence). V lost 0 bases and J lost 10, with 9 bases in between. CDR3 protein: CAWSVTGIAFF. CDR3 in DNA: TGTGCCTGGAGTGTTACAGGGATAGCTTTCTTT.

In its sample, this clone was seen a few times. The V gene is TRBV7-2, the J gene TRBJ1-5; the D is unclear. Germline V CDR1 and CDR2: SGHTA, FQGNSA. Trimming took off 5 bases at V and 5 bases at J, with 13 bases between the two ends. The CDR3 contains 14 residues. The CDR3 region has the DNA TGTGCCAGCAGCACCACGGGTATTCATCAGCCCCAGCATTTT. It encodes CASSTTGIHQPQHF.

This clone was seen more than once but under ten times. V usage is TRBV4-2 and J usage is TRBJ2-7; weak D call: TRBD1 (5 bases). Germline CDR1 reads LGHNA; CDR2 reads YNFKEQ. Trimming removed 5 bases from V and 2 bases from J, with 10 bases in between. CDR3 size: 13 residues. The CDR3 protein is CASSGAGPYEQYF. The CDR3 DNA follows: TGTGCCAGCAGCGGAGCAGGGCCCTACGAGCAGTACTTC.

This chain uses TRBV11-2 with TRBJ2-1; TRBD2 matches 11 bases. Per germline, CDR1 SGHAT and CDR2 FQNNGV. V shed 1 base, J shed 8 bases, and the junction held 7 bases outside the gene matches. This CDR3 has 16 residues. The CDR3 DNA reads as TGTGCCAGCAGCTTAGGTGTTAGCGGGGGGGGCTATGAGCAGTTCTTC. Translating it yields CASSLGVSGGGYEQFF. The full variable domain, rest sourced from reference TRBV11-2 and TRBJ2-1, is EAGVAQSPRYKIIEKRQSVAFWCNPISGHATLYWYQQILGQGPKLLIQFQNNGVVDDSQLPKDRFSAERLKGVDSTLKIQPAKLEDSAVYLCASSLGVSGGGYEQFFGPGTRLTVL.

The CDR3 spells CASSFTTNEKLFF. CDR3 DNA: TGTGCCAGCAGCTTCACGACTAATGAAAAACTGTTTTTT. This sequence joins TRBV7-6 and TRBJ1-4; unclear D gene. V lost 3 bases, J lost 2 bases, and 4 bases lay in between. The germline V gene encodes CDR1 SGHVS and CDR2 FNYEAQ. The CDR3 extends over 13 amino acids.

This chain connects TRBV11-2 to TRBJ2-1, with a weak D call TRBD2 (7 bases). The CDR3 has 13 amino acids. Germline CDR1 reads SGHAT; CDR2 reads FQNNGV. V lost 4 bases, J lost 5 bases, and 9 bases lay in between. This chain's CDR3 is CASSSGGNNEQFF. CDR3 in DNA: TGTGCCAGCAGCTCGGGGGGCAACAATGAGCAGTTCTTC.

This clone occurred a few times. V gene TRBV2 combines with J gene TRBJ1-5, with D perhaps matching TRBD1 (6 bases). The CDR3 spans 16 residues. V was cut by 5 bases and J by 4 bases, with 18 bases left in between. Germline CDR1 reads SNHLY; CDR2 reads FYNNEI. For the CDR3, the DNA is TGTGCCAGCAGTAGTCCAGGGGCCGGACCTAATCAGCCCCAGCATTTT. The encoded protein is CASSSPGAGPNQPQHF.

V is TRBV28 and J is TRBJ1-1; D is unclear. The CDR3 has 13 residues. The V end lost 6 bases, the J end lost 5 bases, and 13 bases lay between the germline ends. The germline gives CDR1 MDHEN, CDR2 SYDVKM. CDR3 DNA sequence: TGTGCCAGCAGCTCGCCGGGTAGGACTGAAGCTTTCTTT. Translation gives CASSSPGRTEAFF.

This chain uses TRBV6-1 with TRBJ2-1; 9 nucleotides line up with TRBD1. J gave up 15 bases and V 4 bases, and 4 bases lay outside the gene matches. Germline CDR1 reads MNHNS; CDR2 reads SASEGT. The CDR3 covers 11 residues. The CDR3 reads CASSVGQGLFF. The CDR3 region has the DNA TGTGCCAGCAGTGTGGGACAGGGCCTGTTCTTC.

CDR3 DNA: TGTGCCAGCAGCTCAAAAGTGGAGGGGGCGGGAGAGGGGCAGTATTTT. This gives the protein CASSSKVEGAGEGQYF. The chain carries TRBV5-6 and TRBJ2-3; D is possibly TRBD1 or TRBD2 (7 bases each). Trimming took 3 bases from V and 11 from J, leaving 25 bases between them. There are 16 residues in the CDR3. CDR1 and CDR2 (germline): SGHDT, YYEEEE.

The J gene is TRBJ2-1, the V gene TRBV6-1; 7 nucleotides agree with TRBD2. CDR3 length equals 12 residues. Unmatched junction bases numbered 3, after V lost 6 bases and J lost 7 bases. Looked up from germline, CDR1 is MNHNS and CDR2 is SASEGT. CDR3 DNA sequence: TGTGCCAGCAGCGGGGGGATTAATGAGCAGTTCTTC. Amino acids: CASSGGINEQFF.

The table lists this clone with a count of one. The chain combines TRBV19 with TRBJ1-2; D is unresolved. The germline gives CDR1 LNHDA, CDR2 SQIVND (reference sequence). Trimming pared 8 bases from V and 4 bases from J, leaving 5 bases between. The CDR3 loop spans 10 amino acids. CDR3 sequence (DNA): TGTGCCAGTGGATTCTATGGCTACACCTTC. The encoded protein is CASGFYGYTF.

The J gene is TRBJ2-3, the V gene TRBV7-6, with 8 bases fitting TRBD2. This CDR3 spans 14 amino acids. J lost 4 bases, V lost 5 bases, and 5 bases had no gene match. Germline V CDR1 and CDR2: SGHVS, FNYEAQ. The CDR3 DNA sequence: TGTGCCAGCAGCCTCGGGGGGGCCGCAGATACGCAGTATTTT. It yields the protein CASSLGGAADTQYF.

DNA for the CDR3: TGTGCCAGCAGCCTAATAGGTACAGGAGCTTTCTTT. Protein sequence: CASSLIGTGAFF. The rearrangement joins TRBV13 to TRBJ1-1; tentative D call: TRBD1 (5 bases). CDR1 is PRHDT and CDR2 is FYEKMQ in the germline V gene (reference sequence). The CDR3 is made up of 12 amino acids. V lost 5 bases, J lost 10 bases, and 14 bases lay in between.

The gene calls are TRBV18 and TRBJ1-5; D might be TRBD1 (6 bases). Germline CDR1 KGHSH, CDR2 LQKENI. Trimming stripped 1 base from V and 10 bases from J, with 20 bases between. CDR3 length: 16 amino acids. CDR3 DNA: TGTGCCAGCTCACCACTCAAAGGGGGAATGAGGGGTCCCCAGCATTTT. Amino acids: CASSPLKGGMRGPQHF.

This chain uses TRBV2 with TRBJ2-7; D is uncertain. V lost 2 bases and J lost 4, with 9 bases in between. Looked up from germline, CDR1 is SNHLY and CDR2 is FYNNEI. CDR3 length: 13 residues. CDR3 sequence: CASSEQRFYEQYF. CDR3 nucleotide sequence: TGTGCCAGCAGTGAACAACGGTTTTACGAGCAGTACTTC.

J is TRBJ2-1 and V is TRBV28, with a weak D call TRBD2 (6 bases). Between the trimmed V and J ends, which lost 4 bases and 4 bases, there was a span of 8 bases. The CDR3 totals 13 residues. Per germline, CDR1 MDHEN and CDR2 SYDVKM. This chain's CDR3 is CASSWGDYNEQFF. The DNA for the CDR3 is TGTGCCAGCAGTTGGGGGGATTACAATGAGCAGTTCTTC.

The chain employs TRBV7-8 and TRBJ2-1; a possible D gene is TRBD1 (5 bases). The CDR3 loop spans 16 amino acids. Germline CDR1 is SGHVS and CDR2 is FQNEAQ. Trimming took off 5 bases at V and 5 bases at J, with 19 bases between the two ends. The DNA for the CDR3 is TGTGCCAGCAGCCCGGTCGCCCGACAGCTACACAATGAGCAGTTCTTC. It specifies CASSPVARQLHNEQFF.

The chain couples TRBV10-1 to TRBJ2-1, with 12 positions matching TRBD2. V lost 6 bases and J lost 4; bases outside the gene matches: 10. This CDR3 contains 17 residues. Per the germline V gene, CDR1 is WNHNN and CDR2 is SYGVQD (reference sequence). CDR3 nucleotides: TGCGCCAGCAGAGGGGTGACTAGCGGGAGAAATTACAATGAGCAGTTCTTC. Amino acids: CASRGVTSGRNYNEQFF.

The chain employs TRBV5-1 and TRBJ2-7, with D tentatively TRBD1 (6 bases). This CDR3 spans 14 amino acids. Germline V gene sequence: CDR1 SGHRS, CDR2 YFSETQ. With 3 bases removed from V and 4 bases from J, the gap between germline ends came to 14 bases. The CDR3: CASSSTGFGYEQYF. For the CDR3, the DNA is TGCGCCAGCAGCTCGACAGGCTTTGGGTACGAGCAGTACTTC.

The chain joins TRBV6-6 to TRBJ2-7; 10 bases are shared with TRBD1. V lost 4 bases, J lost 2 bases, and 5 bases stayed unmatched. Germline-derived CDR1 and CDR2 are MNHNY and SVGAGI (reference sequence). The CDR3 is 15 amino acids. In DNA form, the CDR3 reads TGTGCCAGCAGTTCCCCGGACAGGGGGGCCTACGAGCAGTACTTC. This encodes CASSSPDRGAYEQYF.

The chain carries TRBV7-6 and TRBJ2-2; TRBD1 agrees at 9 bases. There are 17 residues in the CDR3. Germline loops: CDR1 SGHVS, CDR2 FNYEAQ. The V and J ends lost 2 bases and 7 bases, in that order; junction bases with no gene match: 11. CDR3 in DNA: TGTGCCAGCAGCTTATTACAGGGGGCAAGTTTAGGCGGGGAGCTGTTTTTT. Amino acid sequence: CASSLLQGASLGGELFF.

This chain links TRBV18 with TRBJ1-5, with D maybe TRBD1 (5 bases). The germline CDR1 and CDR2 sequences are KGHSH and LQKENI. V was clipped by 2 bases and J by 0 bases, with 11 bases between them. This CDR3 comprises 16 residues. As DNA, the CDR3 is TGTGCCAGCTCACCAGGCTGGAGGGGTAGCAATCAGCCCCAGCATTTT. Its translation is CASSPGWRGSNQPQHF.

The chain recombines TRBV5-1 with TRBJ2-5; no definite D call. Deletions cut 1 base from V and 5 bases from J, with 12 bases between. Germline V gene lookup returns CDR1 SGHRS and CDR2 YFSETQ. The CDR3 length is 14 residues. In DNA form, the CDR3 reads TGCGCCAGCAGCTTGTACGGCGGTGGGGAGACCCAGTACTTC. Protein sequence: CASSLYGGGETQYF.

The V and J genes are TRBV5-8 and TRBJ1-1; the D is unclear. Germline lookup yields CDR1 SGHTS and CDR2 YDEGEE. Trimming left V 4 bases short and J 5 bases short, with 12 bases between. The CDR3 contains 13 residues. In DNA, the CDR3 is TGTGCCAGCAGCCCTAGGTTGAGGACTGAAGCTTTCTTT. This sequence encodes CASSPRLRTEAFF.

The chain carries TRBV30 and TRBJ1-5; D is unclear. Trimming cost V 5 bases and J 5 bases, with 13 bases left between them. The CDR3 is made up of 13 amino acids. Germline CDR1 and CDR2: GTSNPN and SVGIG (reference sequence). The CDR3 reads CAWEGRADQPQHF. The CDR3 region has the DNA TGTGCCTGGGAGGGCCGGGCTGATCAGCCCCAGCATTTT.

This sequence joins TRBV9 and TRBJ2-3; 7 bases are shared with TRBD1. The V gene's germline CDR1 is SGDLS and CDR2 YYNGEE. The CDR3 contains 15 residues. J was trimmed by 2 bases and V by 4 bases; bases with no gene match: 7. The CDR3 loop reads CASSQGGLTTDTQYF. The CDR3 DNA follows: TGTGCCAGCAGCCAAGGGGGCCTAACCACAGATACGCAGTATTTT.

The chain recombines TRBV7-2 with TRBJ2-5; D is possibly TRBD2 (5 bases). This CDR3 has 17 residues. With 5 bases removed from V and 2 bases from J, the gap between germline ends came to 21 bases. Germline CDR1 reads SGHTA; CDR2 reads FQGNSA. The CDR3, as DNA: TGTGCCAGCAGCAATGGAGCGGAAGTGTACGGGCAAGAGACCCAGTACTTC. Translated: CASSNGAEVYGQETQYF.

This chain's CDR3 is CASSLARDRGLYLEQYF. CDR3 DNA: TGTGCCAGCAGCTTGGCCCGGGACAGGGGCCTTTATTTGGAGCAGTACTTC. The gene calls are TRBV13 and TRBJ2-7; 10 bases line up with TRBD1. Germline V gene sequence: CDR1 PRHDT, CDR2 FYEKMQ (reference sequence). The length of the CDR3 is 17 residues. V was clipped by 3 bases and J by 7 bases; unmatched bases: 15. Full variable domain (missing parts from reference TRBV13 and TRBJ2-7): AAGVIQSPRHLIKEKRETATLKCYPIPRHDTVYWYQQGPGQDPQFLISFYEKMQSDKGSIPDRFSAQQFSDYHSELNMSSLELGDSALYFCASSLARDRGLYLEQYFGPGTRLTVT.

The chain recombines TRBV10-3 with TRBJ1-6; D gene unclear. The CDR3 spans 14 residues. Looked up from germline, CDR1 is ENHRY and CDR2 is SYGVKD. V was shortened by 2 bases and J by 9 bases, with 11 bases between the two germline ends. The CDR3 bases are TGTGCCATCAGTGAGGATGAGACATTTTCACCCCTCCACTTT. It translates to CAISEDETFSPLHF.